Below are 10 T cell receptor beta chains sequenced from a single sample in a study of Tregs in tolerant kidney transplant recipients. Method: immunoSEQ multiplex PCR; TCRdb's copy keeps in-frame clones and lacks some. The sample includes around 33,000 clones. The sequencing used CD8+ T cells from blood, collected before the transplant. The origin of the receptors is a human donor who received a combined kidney and bone marrow transplant.

About this clone: Read sequence stops 3 residues before the CDR3 end, and the germline J gene provides the missing end. The chain joins TRBV5-4 to TRBJ2-3, with TRBD1 as a possible D gene (6 bases). The CDR3 contains 15 residues. Germline CDR1 SGHNT, CDR2 YYREEE (reference sequence). Trimming cost V 3 bases and J 4 bases, with 15 bases left between them. Partial CDR3 DNA: TGTGCCAGCAGCTCTTCCCTATCAGGGGCAGATACG. As protein: CASSSSLSGADT. The complete CDR3 reads CASSSSLSGADTQYF.

The part of the CDR3 DNA that was read is TGTGCCAGCAGCTTTAGGGGGACAGACAATGAG. Translated, it gives CASSFRGTDNE. The whole CDR3 is CASSFRGTDNEQFF. The chain employs TRBV7-9 and TRBJ2-1; 7 bases agree with TRBD1. The CDR3 end lies 3 residues beyond the end of the read and is filled in from the germline J gene. The CDR3 is 14 residues long. The V and J ends lost 3 bases and 5 bases, in that order; junction bases with no gene match: 4. From germline, CDR1 is SEHNR and CDR2 FQNEAQ (reference sequence).

Details on this clone: The observed sequence ends 3 residues before the CDR3 terminus, with the missing tail filled in from the germline J gene. This chain joins TRBV5-1 and TRBJ1-2, with D unresolved. The CDR3 spans 14 residues. The germline gives CDR1 SGHRS, CDR2 YFSETQ. The ends were cut back, 0 bases at V and 5 bases at J, with 11 bases in the middle. CDR3 sequence: CASSLEGPAYGYTF. The sequenced part of the CDR3 DNA is TGCGCCAGCAGCTTGGAAGGGCCCGCTTATGGC.

Comment on this clone: Read sequence stops 3 residues before the CDR3 end, and the germline J gene provides the missing end. The chain joins TRBV5-1 to TRBJ2-5, with TRBD1 matching over 11 bases. Germline loops: CDR1 SGHRS, CDR2 YFSETQ. This CDR3 is built from 15 residues. The trim removed 4 bases at V and 5 bases at J, leaving 7 bases unmatched. The CDR3 DNA, read in part, is TGCGCCAGCAGCAACCAAGGACAGGGGGCGGAGACC. Translation gives CASSNQGQGAET. The whole CDR3 is CASSNQGQGAETQYF. Complete variable domain (other parts from reference TRBV5-1 and TRBJ2-5): KAGVTQTPRYLIKTRGQQVTLSCSPISGHRSVSWYQQTPGQGLQFLFEYFSETQRNKGNFPGRFSGRQFSNSRSEMNVSTLELGDSALYLCASSNQGQGAETQYFGPGTRLLVL.

Turning to this clone: From the germline J gene comes the end of the CDR3, since the read stops 3 residues before it. The chain carries TRBV2 and TRBJ2-5; tentatively, D is TRBD1 (8 bases). CDR1 SNHLY and CDR2 FYNNEI come from the germline V gene. The CDR3 runs to 13 residues. V was pared by 9 bases and J by 5 bases, with 16 bases between. CDR3 DNA (partial): TGTGCCAGGATAGACAGGGGAGGGGAGACC. It yields the protein CARIDRGGET. The full-length CDR3 reads as CARIDRGGETQYF.

Regarding this clone: The CDR3 end falls 3 residues outside the read, so it is completed with the germline J gene. This sequence joins TRBV30 and TRBJ2-7, with a weak D call TRBD2 (5 bases). V was pared by 0 bases and J by 4 bases, with 7 bases between. The CDR3 has 12 residues. The V gene's germline CDR1 is GTSNPN and CDR2 SVGIG (reference sequence). The covered CDR3 bases are TGTGCCTGGAGTGTTCGGGGTTACGAG. Amino acid sequence: CAWSVRGYE. The whole CDR3 region reads CAWSVRGYEQYF.

In the case of this clone: The read comes to an end 3 residues before the CDR3 does, leaving the germline J gene to fill in the end. The V call is TRBV7-9, the J call TRBJ1-1; D unresolved. The CDR3 consists of 13 residues. The germline V and J ends were trimmed by 1 base and 1 base, with 4 bases remaining between them. CDR1 is SEHNR and CDR2 is FQNEAQ in the germline V gene (reference sequence). The CDR3 sequence is CASSLVANTEAFF. The sequenced part of the CDR3 DNA is TGTGCCAGCAGCTTAGTGGCGAACACTGAA.

Comment on this clone: The CDR3 goes on 3 residues after the read ends, and that part is filled in from the germline J gene. The chain is built from TRBV5-6 and TRBJ1-2; TRBD1 matches 8 bases. The trim removed 4 bases at V and 4 bases at J, leaving 6 bases unmatched. Germline values: CDR1 SGHDT, CDR2 YYEEEE. This CDR3 contains 14 residues. CDR3: CASSPGTGPYGYTF. The covered CDR3 bases are TGTGCCAGCAGCCCCGGGACAGGTCCCTATGGC.

On this clone itself: Germline and junction disagree at one end, which may indicate a read error. The read gets to within 3 residues of the CDR3 end, and the germline J gene fills in the rest. The chain combines TRBV4-2 with TRBJ2-1; 8 bases are shared with TRBD1. Germline CDR1 LGHNA, CDR2 YNFKEQ. The CDR3 has 16 residues. The chain's CDR3 is CASSQFRAGGVDEQFF. CDR3 DNA, as far as it was read: TGCGCCAGCAGCCAATTTCGGGCAGGGGGCGTCGATGAG.

As regards this clone: The read ends 3 residues before the CDR3 terminus; that terminus is restored from the germline J gene. This chain connects TRBV28 to TRBJ1-5; TRBD1 aligns across 7 bases. Per germline, CDR1 MDHEN and CDR2 SYDVKM. The CDR3 spans 14 residues. Trimming at V came to 10 bases and at J to 1 base, leaving 7 bases not matched to a gene. The CDR3 DNA, read in part, is TGTGCCATCATGAACAGGGGCAGCAATCAGCCC. Protein sequence: CAIMNRGSNQP. From start to end, the CDR3 is CAIMNRGSNQPQHF.